This TCR beta chain was sequenced in a study of human T cells and chemical hapten exposure (dated by TCRdb to about 2021). For the study in its entirety: For sensitization, 2% DPC in acetone was applied to a 2 cm by 2 cm area of upper inner arm skin. Patch testing on the upper back used Finn chambers containing 0.01% DPC, with scoring done after 6 days according to International Contact Dermatitis Research Group standards. Alopecia areata with under or over 50% scalp involvement, alopecia totalis and alopecia universalis were represented in the patient cohort, which was mostly female. Libraries were combined into a pool for sequencing, and differences in TCR yield between samples came mainly from small differences in library volumes within the pool. Patient blood was sampled pre-sensitization (week 0) and at 2, 6 and about 24 weeks after DPC sensitization. For TCR sequencing, blood came from about 29 alopecia patients at anywhere from one to four time points (pre-sensitization, 2, 6 and 24 weeks). Weekly therapeutic DPC doses were additionally applied to the scalp of patients throughout the approximately 23-week study period. Peripheral blood TCR repertoire changes were tracked in vivo in alopecia patients during primary and secondary sensitization to the hapten diphenylcyclopropenone (DPC).

Study-wide findings and limitations: Alopecia, a presumed autoimmune disease, was present in all patients, so the immune response of the patients might differ from that of healthy individuals. Patch test score correlated positively with the number of PT1 expanded TCRs, reaching significance at thresholds 8, 16 and 32 but not at 4. Significantly more large CDR3 similarity clusters were formed by expanded TCRs than by pre-sensitization or healthy control sets, consistent with antigen-driven responses. After repeated subsampling, the strength of the expansion versus patch-test correlation and the threshold at which it became significant changed. DPC sensitization did not change how many TCRs were above 1 in 1000 frequency, and no evidence was found of alterations in global repertoire structure.

The method was RACE. TCRdb lists the instrument as NextSeq 500. Library preparation attached unique molecular identifiers to individual cDNA molecules for quantitative, reproducible TCR counting. From each blood RNA sample, both TCR alpha and TCR beta chains were sequenced. The authors' analysis ran thus. Samples had a median of roughly 99,000 TCRs, with a range from roughly 23,224 to 700,000. V, J and CDR3 annotation of the TCR reads was carried out using the Decombinator software suite. For the PS versus PT1 abundance plots, all samples were subsampled to the same number of TCRs (28,000). Expanded TCRs were defined as absent before sensitization and observed at least eight times at the 2-week time point. The raw public data were reprocessed by TCRdb itself: fastp quality trimming at Q25, MiXCR clonotype calling, in-frame beta chains only. Rows are unified per CDR3 protein, each entry keeping the most common DNA and genes. The V and J calls follow TCRdb's processing rather than the paper's. The sample table records more than 150,000 distinct CDR3 sequences; just under 30% of these occur just once. 2.9% of the sample is taken by the ten largest.

The sample's time point label, decoded: pre-sensitization, week 0. The label giving this sample's treatment or condition can be read as: therapeutic diphenylcyclopropenone sensitization with weekly scalp DPC. Blood at each patch-test visit was drawn before the patch test was applied. To be eligible, patients had to be aged 18 to 70, diagnosed with alopecia and judged suitable for DPC therapy, while pregnant patients were excluded. Total RNA was isolated from unfractionated whole blood collected in Tempus Blood RNA tubes. The V and J ends are trimmed by 5 bases and 6 bases, leaving 12 bases between them. The CDR3 starts with the cysteine, ends with the phenylalanine, and has 13 residues. This entry keeps only the CDR3 DNA: 39 bases, framed from base 1. CDR1 is given as SGHTA and CDR2 as FQGNSA, both from the germline V gene. A note on this clonotype: The antigen this receptor binds is unknown. No much larger clonotype is one base removed from it; base qualities were not supplied.

This sequence originates from a woman between 25 and 40 years old with alopecia areata. Some clones in this sample may be carry-over from other donors' samples. Source: whole blood, taken in connection with sensitization to the hapten diphenylcyclopropenone (DPC). The chain is encoded by TRBV7-2 joined to TRBJ2-3; too little of a D gene remains to name it. The bases are TGTGCCAGCAGCCTGTCACTGGGGGATACGCAGTATTTT. This is translated as CASSLSLGDTQYF. With the rest looked up from the reference TRBV7-2 and TRBJ2-3 genes rather than sequenced, the full variable domain is GAGVSQSPSNKVTEKGKDVELRCDPISGHTALYWYRQSLGQGLEFLIYFQGNSAPDKSGLPSDRFSAERTGGSVSTLTIQRTQQEDSAVYLCASSLSLGDTQYFGPGTRLTVL.